Here is one T cell receptor (beta chain) with its context. The sequence runs out 3 residues before the end of the CDR3; the remainder is reconstructed from the germline J gene. This sample stems from a study of T cells in women clearing cervical HPV infection. TCRdb's table, derived via immunoSEQ multiplex PCR, lists solely in-frame clones and lacks some. The table lists about 33,000 clones, with 7.8% in the top ten. The CDR3 is made up of 13 amino acids. Germline loops: CDR1 SNHLY, CDR2 FYNNEI. Sequenced: blood buffy coat. The TCR sequence derives from a woman aged 18 to 75 with a cervical HPV16 infection that either progressed to CIN3+ or cleared (not recorded which). The rearrangement uses TRBV2 and TRBJ1-2; no reliable D call. CDR3 sequence: CASSAISPRDYTF. The part of the CDR3 DNA that was read is TGTGCCAGCAGTGCAATTAGCCCGAGAGAC.